Below are 28 T cell receptor beta chains sequenced from a single sample in a study of blood T cells in healthy people across ages. PCR was performed a second time for about 7 to 11 cycles using a sample-barcoded 5' primer and a J-beta primer mix. TCRdb called the 5' RACE reads again in MiXCR, with one record for every CDR3 protein. The repertoire holds about 540,000 distinct CDR3 sequences, 24% seen once, with roughly 9% in the top ten. This sample was shared with a second study, whose subject was T cells of mothers and their children.

Sample: blood. Receptors were obtained from a boy between 10 and 17 years old in good health.

The chain has TRBV4-3 and TRBJ2-7; TRBD1 or TRBD2 may be the D gene (5 bases each). The CDR3 covers 15 residues. Trimming stripped 1 base from V and 2 bases from J, with 12 bases between. Germline values: CDR1 LGHNA, CDR2 YSLEER. Written as DNA, the CDR3 is TGCGCCAGCAGCCAAGGGCCGGGGCAGCCCTACGAGCAGTACTTC. The encoded protein is CASSQGPGQPYEQYF.

The chain couples TRBV28 to TRBJ2-6; 10 bases are a match to TRBD1. The germline V gene has CDR1 MDHEN and CDR2 SYDVKM. The CDR3 loop spans 17 amino acids. The trim removed 6 bases at V and 0 bases at J, leaving 5 bases unmatched. The CDR3 DNA reads TGTGCCAGCAGGGGACAGGGGCTCGTCTCTGGGGCCAACGTCCTGACTTTC. This gives the protein CASRGQGLVSGANVLTF.

This rearrangement joins TRBV6-6 to TRBJ1-6; D remains ambiguous. This CDR3 contains 12 residues. CDR1 is MNHNY, CDR2 SVGAGI, per germline (reference sequence). The V gene lost 6 bases and the J gene lost 7 bases, with 7 bases spanning the gap. In nucleotides, the CDR3 is TGTGCCAGCAGAAACAGAAATTCACCCCTCCACTTT. Translating gives CASRNRNSPLHF.

The CDR3 here is CSARDLVATRYNEQFF. Here the CDR3 DNA reads TGCAGTGCTAGAGATCTAGTAGCGACTAGATACAATGAGCAGTTCTTC. This chain links TRBV20-1 with TRBJ2-1, with D possibly being TRBD2 (6 bases). In germline, CDR1 is DFQATT, CDR2 SNEGSKA (reference sequence). V was pared by 0 bases and J by 4 bases, with 16 bases between. The CDR3 covers 16 residues.

The chain combines TRBV29-1 with TRBJ2-5, with D perhaps matching TRBD2 (5 bases). The J call is in doubt because the DNA end fits TRBJ2-7 better. The CDR3 spans 18 residues. Looked up from germline, CDR1 is SQVTM and CDR2 is ANQGSEA. Here the CDR3 DNA reads TGCAGCGTTGAAACCGCGGGCACAAAATATGGGAACCTCTACGAGCAGTACTTC. Its translation is CSVETAGTKYGNLYEQYF.

V and J are TRBV5-1 and TRBJ2-7, with D possibly matching TRBD2 (6 bases). The V and J ends lost 0 bases and 3 bases respectively, with 16 bases between them. The length of the CDR3 is 16 residues. In germline, CDR1 is SGHRS, CDR2 YFSETQ. DNA of the CDR3: TGCGCCAGCAGCTTGGAGTCGCGGGGATCCTACTACGAGCAGTACTTC. Translation gives CASSLESRGSYYEQYF. The full variable domain, in which reference TRBV5-1 and TRBJ2-7 provide the parts outside the CDR3, is KAGVTQTPRYLIKTRGQQVTLSCSPISGHRSVSWYQQTPGQGLQFLFEYFSETQRNKGNFPGRFSGRQFSNSRSEMNVSTLELGDSALYLCASSLESRGSYYEQYFGPGTRLTVT.

This clonotype was counted a few times. This CDR3 is CASSQGDGLANEQFF. CDR3 DNA: TGTGCCAGCAGCCAGGGGGATGGCCTGGCCAATGAGCAGTTCTTC. The gene calls are TRBV9 and TRBJ2-1, with TRBD1 matching 7 bases. The J segment lost 6 bases and the V segment lost 4 bases, leaving 10 bases of the junction unmatched. The CDR3 has 15 residues. CDR1 SGDLS and CDR2 YYNGEE come from the germline V gene.

This clonotype was seen only a few times. The CDR3 spells CAISESNMNTEAFF. In nucleotides, the CDR3 is TGTGCCATCAGTGAGTCGAACATGAACACTGAAGCTTTCTTT. The chain joins TRBV10-3 to TRBJ1-1; D ambiguous. CDR3 size: 14 residues. Between the trimmed V and J ends, which lost 0 bases and 0 bases, there was a span of 5 bases. Germline CDR1 and CDR2: ENHRY and SYGVKD.

This clonotype showed up just a few times. The junction departs from the called germline gene at one end, perhaps through a read error. J is TRBJ2-4 and V is TRBV7-2; TRBD1 matches at 7 bases. The CDR3 runs 19 residues. Per germline, CDR1 SGHTA and CDR2 FQGNSA. The CDR3 region is CDSSLGGEWTGPPKNIQYF. CDR3 in DNA: TGTGACAGCAGCTTAGGGGGTGAATGGACAGGTCCTCCCAAAAACATTCAGTACTTC.

This clonotype appeared once. The chain has TRBV20-1 and TRBJ2-1; 11 bases line up with TRBD2. The CDR3 has 17 residues. V was clipped by 2 bases and J by 4 bases; unmatched bases: 10. Germline lookup yields CDR1 DFQATT and CDR2 SNEGSKA (reference sequence). The CDR3 nucleotides read TGCAGTGCTAGAATGCTAGCGGGGGGCCTGGGGTACAATGAGCAGTTCTTC. Translating gives CSARMLAGGLGYNEQFF.

A few counts support this clonotype. The gene calls are TRBV20-1 and TRBJ2-5, with unresolved D. The CDR3 runs 13 residues. CDR1 DFQATT and CDR2 SNEGSKA come from the germline V gene (reference sequence). V lost 0 bases and J lost 11, with 16 bases in between. CDR3 bases: TGCAGTGCTAGAGACTTCGATGGCTACGGGCAGTACTTC. Its protein is CSARDFDGYGQYF.

This clonotype showed up just a few times. The chain uses TRBV24-1 and TRBJ2-2, with D perhaps TRBD1 (7 bases). V gave up 2 bases and J gave up 6 bases, with 12 bases separating them. This CDR3 contains 15 residues. The V gene's germline CDR1 is KGHDR and CDR2 SFDVKD. The CDR3 loop is CATSDSDREAGELFF. The CDR3, as DNA: TGTGCCACCAGTGATTCTGACAGGGAGGCCGGGGAGCTGTTTTTT.

This clonotype was seen only a few times. The V and J genes are TRBV4-3 and TRBJ1-1; 7 bases agree with TRBD1. CDR1 and CDR2 from the germline V gene are LGHNA and YSLEER. This CDR3 is built from 17 residues. V lost 0 bases, J lost 1 base, and 8 bases stayed unmatched. The CDR3 DNA sequence: TGCGCCAGCAGCCAAGATCCACCAGGGGGTACGAACACTGAAGCTTTCTTT. It codes for CASSQDPPGGTNTEAFF.

The chain has TRBV28 and TRBJ2-3; 9 nucleotides match TRBD1. Germline trimming cut 4 bases from V and 3 bases from J; bases unmatched to any gene: 8. Germline CDR1 and CDR2: MDHEN and SYDVKM. The CDR3 has 16 amino acids. Written as DNA, the CDR3 is TGTGCCAGCAGTTGGGGACAGGGTTGGGGTACAGATACGCAGTATTTT. It translates to CASSWGQGWGTDTQYF.

J is TRBJ2-1 and V is TRBV20-1; 9 bases are shared with TRBD2. The length of the CDR3 is 13 residues. After removal of 6 bases from V and 6 bases from J, the junction contained 6 bases not matched to a gene. Looked up from germline, CDR1 is DFQATT and CDR2 is SNEGSKA (reference sequence). Here the CDR3 DNA reads TGCAGTGCCGTAATTAGCGGGGGCAATGAGCAGTTCTTC. Protein: CSAVISGGNEQFF.

This clonotype has more than one count but fewer than ten. This rearrangement joins TRBV5-1 to TRBJ2-7, with TRBD1 matching 7 bases. Germline CDR1 reads SGHRS; CDR2 reads YFSETQ. The CDR3 is 14 residues long. V was clipped by 0 bases and J by 3 bases; unmatched bases: 3. CDR3 loop: CASSLETGFYEQYF. The CDR3, as DNA: TGCGCCAGCAGCTTGGAGACAGGGTTCTACGAGCAGTACTTC.

This clonotype was seen repeatedly, ten times or more. The chain recombines TRBV15 with TRBJ1-4, with TRBD1 as a possible D gene (6 bases). V lost 0 bases and J 4 bases, leaving 21 bases between the germline ends. The CDR3 length is 19 residues. The V gene's germline CDR1 is LNHNV and CDR2 YYDKDF (reference sequence). CDR3 nucleotides: TGTGCCACCAGCAGAGATCTATTTCCCGGCGGACAGCTTAATGAAAAACTGTTTTTT. Its protein is CATSRDLFPGGQLNEKLFF.

The chain links TRBV3-1 to TRBJ2-5, with D hard to call. Trimming took off 5 bases at V and 2 bases at J, with 12 bases between the two ends. The CDR3 contains 14 residues. The V gene's germline CDR1 is LGHDT and CDR2 YNNKEL (reference sequence). The CDR3, as DNA: TGTGCCAGCAGCAAGGCCTTACTACAAGAGACCCAGTACTTC. It is translated as CASSKALLQETQYF.

This clonotype was counted between two and nine times. V gene TRBV6-6 combines with J gene TRBJ2-7, with D perhaps TRBD1 or TRBD2 (5 bases each). Germline values: CDR1 MNHNY, CDR2 SVGAGI (reference sequence). The CDR3 is 14 residues long. V lost 6 bases and J lost 1, with 13 bases in between. The CDR3: CASSDLGPSYEQYF. CDR3 bases: TGTGCCAGCAGCGATTTGGGACCATCCTACGAGCAGTACTTC.

V is TRBV11-2 and J is TRBJ2-1, with D possibly being TRBD2 (7 bases). The CDR3 runs 14 residues. Trimming left V 5 bases short and J 6 bases short, with 14 bases between. In germline, CDR1 is SGHAT, CDR2 FQNNGV. CDR3 nucleotide sequence: TGTGCCAGCAGCACTAGCGACAGGTTCAATGAGCAGTTCTTC. Translation: CASSTSDRFNEQFF.

The V call is TRBV27, the J call TRBJ1-2; 9 bases map to TRBD1. The V and J ends lost 3 bases and 7 bases, in that order; junction bases with no gene match: 15. Germline V gene data show CDR1 as MNHEY and CDR2 as SMNVEV (reference sequence). This CDR3 region has 17 residues. In nucleotides, the CDR3 is TGTGCCAGCAGTTTTTATCGGCCCGACAGGGGGATTTTTGGCTACACCTTC. It yields the protein CASSFYRPDRGIFGYTF.

This clonotype showed up just a few times. One junction end does not reproduce the germline sequence, and a read error may be involved. This sequence joins TRBV7-8 and TRBJ2-6, with unresolved D. The germline CDR1 and CDR2 sequences are SGHVS and FQNEAQ. The CDR3 totals 19 residues. CDR3 sequence (DNA): TGTTCCAGCAGCTTAGCAGAGACAAGTTACGGAAGTGGGGCCAACGTCCTGACTTTC. It is translated as CSSSLAETSYGSGANVLTF.

This clonotype has only a few counts. This chain connects TRBV13 to TRBJ2-5; 14 nucleotides align to TRBD2. The J call is uncertain, as TRBJ2-7 better fits the DNA end. In germline, CDR1 is PRHDT, CDR2 FYEKMQ (reference sequence). CDR3 length equals 15 residues. This chain's CDR3 is CASSSRTSGRYEQYF. As DNA, the CDR3 is TGTGCCAGCAGCTCCAGGACTAGCGGGAGGTACGAGCAGTACTTC.

For the CDR3, the DNA is TGTGCCAGCAGGCAGGGGGCAACGGATGGGAACACTGAAGCTTTCTTT. As protein: CASRQGATDGNTEAFF. The V call is TRBV7-9, the J call TRBJ1-1, with 8 bases matching TRBD1. V shed 6 bases and J 1 base; nucleotides not matched to a gene: 10. Looked up from germline, CDR1 is SEHNR and CDR2 is FQNEAQ (reference sequence). CDR3 size: 16 residues.

This clonotype was counted at least ten times. The rearrangement joins TRBV7-2 to TRBJ1-5; D ambiguous. CDR3 length: 12 amino acids. Trimming stripped 3 bases from V and 3 bases from J, with 3 bases between. Germline V gene data show CDR1 as SGHTA and CDR2 as FQGNSA. CDR3 sequence (DNA): TGTGCCAGCAGCTTTCCCAATCAGCCCCAGCATTTT. It encodes CASSFPNQPQHF.

The chain employs TRBV9 and TRBJ1-3, with unresolved D. This CDR3 is built from 15 residues. Germline V CDR1 and CDR2: SGDLS, YYNGEE. The V end lost 1 base, the J end lost 8 bases, and 16 bases lay between the germline ends. CDR3 in DNA: TGTGCCAGCAGCGTATCTGGATTCGATCCGTACACCATATATTTT. This codes for CASSVSGFDPYTIYF.

This clonotype was observed a handful of times. The chain employs TRBV12-3 or TRBV12-4 and TRBJ2-5, with a tentative D call TRBD2 (7 bases). The J call may be incorrect, as the DNA end agrees better with TRBJ2-1. The length of the CDR3 is 15 residues. This CDR3 is CANSGGPPDYNEQFF. In DNA form, the CDR3 reads TGTGCCAATTCCGGGGGGCCGCCAGACTACAATGAGCAGTTCTTC.

This clonotype was found many times. The chain is built from TRBV28 and TRBJ2-7, with a weak D call TRBD2 (5 bases). The germline V gene has CDR1 MDHEN and CDR2 SYDVKM. The V gene lost 5 bases and the J gene lost 0 bases, with 17 bases spanning the gap. This CDR3 spans 16 amino acids. In DNA, the CDR3 is TGTGCCAGCAGTAATACGGGTGCGGGCCTCTCCTACGAGCAGTACTTC. Translation gives CASSNTGAGLSYEQYF. Supplemented by reference TRBV28 and TRBJ2-7, the full variable domain reads DVKVTQSSRYLVKRTGEKVFLECVQDMDHENMFWYRQDPGLGLRLIYFSYDVKMKEKGDIPEGYSVSREKKERFSLILESASTNQTSMYLCASSNTGAGLSYEQYFGPGTRLTVT.